This T cell receptor beta chain is from a study of cytomegalovirus exposure and HLA in healthy donors. Primers: 60 Vbeta forward and 13 Jbeta reverse. Authors' analysis steps: Around 9.9 million shared chains were among the 65 million to 85 million unique TCR beta chains that a later analysis counted. The assay was immunoSEQ multiplex PCR, and TCRdb's table has in-frame clones only and misses some. V, J and clone size are those of that table, while D and trimming were read from the DNA. Of about 110,000 clones in the sample, less than 85% were seen once. Concerning this clone: What it binds is not known.

The CDR3 runs 17 residues. Germline values: CDR1 SGHVS, CDR2 FQNEAQ. Trimming took 0 bases from V and 1 from J, leaving 10 bases between them. Broader study findings: Reported findings show TCR beta sequences accurately forecast HLA-A and HLA-B alleles in most subjects. In an earlier analysis, in some 600 donors, most V segments appeared productive either ~90% or ~30% of the time.

The clonotype comes from a man aged 25-45 years in good health and CMV-seropositive. The chain combines TRBV7-8 with TRBJ2-6; D gene uncertain. Sequenced input: PBMCs. The CDR3 sequence is CASSLATGVSGANVLTF. The CDR3, as DNA: TGTGCCAGCAGCTTAGCCACCGGAGTGTCTGGGGCCAACGTCCTGACTTTC.